The clone carrying this T cell receptor beta chain was detected a few times. Each replicate PCR on the sorted subsets used roughly 210 ng DNA (around 30,000 T cell genomes). Sequencing was performed with immunoSEQ multiplex PCR; in TCRdb, only in-frame clones are kept and a portion is missing. This sample has approximately 2.5 million clones; 80% to 95% occur once, and the top ten carry approximately 0.37%. Healthy HIV-negative adults without recent acute infections or vaccinations served as donors. The sample is drawn from a study of shared clonotypes between healthy human individuals. Looked up from germline, CDR1 is MNHEY and CDR2 is SVGAGI. The CDR3 consists of 14 residues. The V gene lost 2 bases and the J gene lost 3 bases, with 11 bases spanning the gap.

The chain has TRBV6-5 and TRBJ2-7, with D tentatively TRBD1 (6 bases). The sequence came from a man between 18 and 35 years old in good health. Some clones in this sample may be carry-over from other donors' samples. Sequencing was performed on naive CD4+ T cells from PBMCs. The subset is: CD45RA+ positively selected. This CDR3 is CASSYAVRGYEQYF. CDR3 nucleotides: TGTGCCAGCAGTTACGCCGTCAGGGGCTACGAGCAGTACTTC.